A single T cell receptor beta chain is shown here with its context. The target antigen is unknown. This entry belongs to a study of beta chain features in type 1 diabetes. Sorting with CD45RO/CCR7/CD25/CD127/CD95/CD27 yielded naive, central memory, regulatory and stem-like memory CD4+ cells. Findings and caveats of the study: When VDJ junctions were examined, type 1 diabetes patients showed fewer insertions and more deletions.

V was clipped by 7 bases and J by 0 bases; unmatched bases: 8. Germline V gene sequence: CDR1 SQVTM, CDR2 ANQGSEA. The CDR3 loop spans 14 amino acids. Reverse transcribing all isolated RNA meant expressed TCRB transcripts were sequenced. Method: immunoSEQ multiplex PCR; TCRdb's copy keeps in-frame clones and lacks some. The sample lists 200,000 to 300,000 clones; 12% to 15% were seen once. Sequencing was done on a sample of naive CD4+ T cells from blood. The chain uses TRBV29-1 and TRBJ2-5, with TRBD2 matching 7 bases. This clonotype originated in a middle-aged woman in good health. The CDR3 nucleotides are TGCAGCGGGGGCGGGGGAAAGTACCAAGAGACCCAGTACTTC. Translated, it gives CSGGGGKYQETQYF.